This section outlines one TCR beta chain sequence together with its context. Its cognate antigen is unknown. Both CD4+ and CD8+ T cells were negatively isolated, and TEMRA cells underwent FACS enrichment. This entry is derived from a study of CD8 T cells in Susac syndrome. The study's findings and limits: As the study acknowledged, the number of individuals who were part of its TCR sequencing and HLA analysis was relatively small.

The RNA input was roughly 0.45 to 1 ug, and it was reverse transcribed with random hexamers. It was immunoSEQ multiplex PCR that amplified TCR beta CDR3 across 54 Vbeta and 13 Jbeta. TCRdb re-analysed the immunoSEQ multiplex PCR reads in MiXCR, keeping a single row per CDR3 protein. The table includes 80,000 to 90,000 distinct CDR3 sequences, roughly 91% detected once. The clonotype comes from a human donor in good health. The sequenced material came from CD8+ T cells from PBMCs.

Here the CDR3 reads CASSLAPTNTGELFF. CDR3 nucleotides: TGTGCCAGCAGCTTAGCGCCGACGAACACCGGGGAGCTGTTTTTT. The chain recombines TRBV7-6 with TRBJ2-2; D remains ambiguous. Trimming took 0 bases from V and 0 from J, leaving 5 bases between them. Germline-derived CDR1 and CDR2 are SGHVS and FNYEAQ. The CDR3 has 15 amino acids.